This T cell receptor beta chain was identified during a study of blood T cell repertoires in COVID-19. Study summary: The study drew acute and convalescent COVID-19 samples from the United States, Italy and Spain. From T cells, B-cell-depleted T cells, or PBMCs came the material, which was cDNA or gDNA.

With 3 bases clipped from V and 8 bases from J, the junction kept 11 bases outside the gene matches. The CDR3 loop spans 16 amino acids. Germline V gives CDR1 GTSNPN, CDR2 SVGIG (reference sequence). Original data processing: Using reference gene primer amplification, nucleated cell counts were estimated. This table comes from immunoSEQ multiplex PCR, and its TCRdb copy is limited to in-frame clones, with some not included. Clonal size and the V and J genes are those of that table, whereas D and trimming came from the DNA. This table has 130,000 or so clones, about 81% appearing once. J is TRBJ2-1 and V is TRBV30; TRBD2 aligns across 12 bases. The TCR originated in a woman over 75 with acute or convalescent COVID-19. What was sequenced was peripheral blood. This chain's CDR3 is CAWSGASGRAIDEQFF. CDR3 in DNA: TGTGCCTGGAGCGGGGCTAGCGGGAGGGCCATCGATGAGCAGTTCTTC.